This TCR beta chain was profiled in a study of T cell responses to AZD1222 COVID-19 vaccine. V was trimmed by 4 bases and J by 4 bases, leaving 17 bases between them. This CDR3 has 15 amino acids. CDR1 is SGDLS and CDR2 is YYNGEE in the germline V gene. Clones were read by immunoSEQ multiplex PCR, and TCRdb kept only the in-frame ones, dropping some. The table has over 100,000 clones, approximately 90% seen once. This rearrangement joins TRBV9 to TRBJ1-2, with D tentatively TRBD1 (6 bases). The input for sequencing was peripheral blood, taken 28 days after the second AZD1222 dose. The sequence came from an adult who received the AZD1222 COVID-19 vaccine. In nucleotides, the CDR3 is TGTGCCAGCAGCCCCGACCCAGGGGTGCTCTATGGCTACACCTTC. This sequence encodes CASSPDPGVLYGYTF.